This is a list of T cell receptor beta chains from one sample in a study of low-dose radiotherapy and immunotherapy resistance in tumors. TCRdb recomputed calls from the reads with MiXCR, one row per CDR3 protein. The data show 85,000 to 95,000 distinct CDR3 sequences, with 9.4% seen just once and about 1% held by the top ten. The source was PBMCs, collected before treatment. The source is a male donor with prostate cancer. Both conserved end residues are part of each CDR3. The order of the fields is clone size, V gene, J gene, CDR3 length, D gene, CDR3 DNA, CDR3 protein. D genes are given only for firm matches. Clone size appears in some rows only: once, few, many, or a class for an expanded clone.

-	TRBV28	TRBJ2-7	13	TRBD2	TGTGCCATCGGACTAGCAGGACTCTACGAGCAGTACTTC	CAIGLAGLYEQYF
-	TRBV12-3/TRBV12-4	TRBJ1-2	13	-	TGTGCCAGCACCACGGCCGCCAGCTATGGCTACACCTTC	CASTTAASYGYTF
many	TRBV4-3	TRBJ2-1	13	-	TGCGCCAGCAGCCAAGAAGAAGGGGATGAGCAGTTCTTC	CASSQEEGDEQFF
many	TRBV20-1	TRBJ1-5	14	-	TGCAGTGCTACCGAAGTCTTTAGCAATCAGCCCCAGCATTTT	CSATEVFSNQPQHF
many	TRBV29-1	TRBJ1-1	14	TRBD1	TGCAGCGTCCAAAAGGGACAGGGAGACACTGAAGCTTTCTTT	CSVQKGQGDTEAFF
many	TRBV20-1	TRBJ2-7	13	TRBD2	TGCAGTGCAAGATTCCGGGGGGGTCACGAGCAGTACTTC	CSARFRGGHEQYF
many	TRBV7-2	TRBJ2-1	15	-	TGTGCCAGCAGCTTAGGGGCAGGGGGAGGAAATGAGCAGTTCTTC	CASSLGAGGGNEQFF
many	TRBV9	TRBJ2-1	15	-	TGTGCCAGCAGCGTAGCGGGAGCCCCCTACAATGAGCAGTTCTTC	CASSVAGAPYNEQFF
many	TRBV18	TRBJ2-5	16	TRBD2	TGTGCCAGCTCACCTCCCGGGCTAGCGGGAAGTGAGACCCAGTACTTC	CASSPPGLAGSETQYF
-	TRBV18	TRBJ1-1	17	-	TGTGCCAGCTCACCCACCATCCACAGGGTAGTCGGCACTGAAGCTTTCTTT	CASSPTIHRVVGTEAFF
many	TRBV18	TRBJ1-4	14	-	TGTGCCAGCTCACCAGGAAGCGTTAATGAAAAACTGTTTTTT	CASSPGSVNEKLFF
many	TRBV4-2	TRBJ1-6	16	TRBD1	TGTGCCAGCAGCCAAGTCGACAGGGGGCATGGTTCACCCCTCCACTTT	CASSQVDRGHGSPLHF
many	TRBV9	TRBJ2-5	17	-	TGTGCCAGCAGCGTAGCGGGTGGGGCCCGGGGCTCCGAGACCCAGTACTTC	CASSVAGGARGSETQYF
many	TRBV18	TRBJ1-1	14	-	TGTGCCAGCTCACCACTTTCTTCGGACACTGAAGCTTTCTTT	CASSPLSSDTEAFF
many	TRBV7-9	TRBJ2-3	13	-	TGTGCCAGCAGCTTAGACTCCCGGTATACGCAGTATTTT	CASSLDSRYTQYF
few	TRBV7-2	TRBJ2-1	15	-	TGTGCCAGCAGCCTACAGGGAGTCTCTTACAATGAGCAGTTCTTC	CASSLQGVSYNEQFF
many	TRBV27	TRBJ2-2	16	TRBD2	TGTGCCAGCAGTCTCGGACTAGCGGGCGGAACCGGGGAGCTGTTTTTT	CASSLGLAGGTGELFF
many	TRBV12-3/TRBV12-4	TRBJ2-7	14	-	TGTGCCAGCAGTCCCCCAGGGACTCCATACGAGCAGTACTTC	CASSPPGTPYEQYF
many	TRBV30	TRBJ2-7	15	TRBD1	TGTGCCTGGAGCGTTGGGACAGGGGTAGTCTACGAGCAGTACTTC	CAWSVGTGVVYEQYF
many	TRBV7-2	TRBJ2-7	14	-	TGTGCCAGCAGCTTATTAGTCCAGTCCTACGAGCAGTACTTC	CASSLLVQSYEQYF
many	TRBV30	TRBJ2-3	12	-	TGTGCCTGGAGTGTAGGGACAGATACGCAGTATTTT	CAWSVGTDTQYF
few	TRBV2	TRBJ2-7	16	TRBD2	TGTGCCAGCAGTGAACGGGCGGCTAGCGGAGCCTACGAGCAGTACTTC	CASSERAASGAYEQYF